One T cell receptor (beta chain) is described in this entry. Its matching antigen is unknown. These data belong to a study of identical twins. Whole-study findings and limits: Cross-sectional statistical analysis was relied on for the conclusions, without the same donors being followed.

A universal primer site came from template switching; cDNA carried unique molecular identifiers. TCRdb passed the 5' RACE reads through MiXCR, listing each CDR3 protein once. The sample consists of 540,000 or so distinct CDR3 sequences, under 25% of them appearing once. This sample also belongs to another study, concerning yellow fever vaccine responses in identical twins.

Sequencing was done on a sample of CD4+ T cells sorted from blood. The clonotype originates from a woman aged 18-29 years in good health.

This chain's CDR3 is CSAPGSGGPYNEQFF. Here the CDR3 DNA reads TGCAGTGCCCCGGGGAGCGGGGGGCCGTACAATGAGCAGTTCTTC. The chain combines TRBV20-1 with TRBJ2-1; 9 bases are shared with TRBD2. The CDR3 sequence is 15 residues long. V was pared by 6 bases and J by 4 bases, with 10 bases of the junction left unmatched. Germline CDR1 reads DFQATT; CDR2 reads SNEGSKA (reference sequence).